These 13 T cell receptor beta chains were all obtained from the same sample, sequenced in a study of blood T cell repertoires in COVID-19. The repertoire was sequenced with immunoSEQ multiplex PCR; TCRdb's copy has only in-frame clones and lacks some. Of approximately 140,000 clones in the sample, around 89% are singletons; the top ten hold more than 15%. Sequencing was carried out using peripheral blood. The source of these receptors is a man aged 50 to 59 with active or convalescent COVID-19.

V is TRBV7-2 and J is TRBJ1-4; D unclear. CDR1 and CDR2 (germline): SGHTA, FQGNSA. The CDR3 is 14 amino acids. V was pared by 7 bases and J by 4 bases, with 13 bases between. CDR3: CASTLGGYNEKLFF. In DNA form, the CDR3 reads TGTGCCAGCACCCTCGGCGGATATAATGAAAAACTGTTTTTT.

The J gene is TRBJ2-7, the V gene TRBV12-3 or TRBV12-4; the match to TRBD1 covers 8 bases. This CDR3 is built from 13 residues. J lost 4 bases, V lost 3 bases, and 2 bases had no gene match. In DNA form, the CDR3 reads TGTGCCAGCAGTTTTCAGGGGGCATACGAGCAGTACTTC. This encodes CASSFQGAYEQYF.

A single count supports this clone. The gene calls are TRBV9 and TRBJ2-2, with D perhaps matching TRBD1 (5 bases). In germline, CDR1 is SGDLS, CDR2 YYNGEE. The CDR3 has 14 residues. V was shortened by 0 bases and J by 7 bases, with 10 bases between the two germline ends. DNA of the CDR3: TGTGCCAGCAGCGTAGCTCTGGGGCACGGGGAGCTGTTTTTT. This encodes CASSVALGHGELFF.

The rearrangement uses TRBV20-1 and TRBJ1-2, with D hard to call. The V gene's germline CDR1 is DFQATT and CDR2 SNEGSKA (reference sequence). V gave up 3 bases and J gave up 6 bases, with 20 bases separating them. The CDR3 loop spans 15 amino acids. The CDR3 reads CSASTWREGSDGYTF. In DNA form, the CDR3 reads TGCAGTGCTAGTACGTGGCGGGAAGGGAGTGATGGCTACACCTTC.

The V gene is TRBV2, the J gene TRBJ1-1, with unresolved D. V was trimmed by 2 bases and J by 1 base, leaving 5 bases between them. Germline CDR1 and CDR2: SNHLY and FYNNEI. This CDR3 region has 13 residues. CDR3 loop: CASSERENTEAFF. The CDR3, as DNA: TGTGCCAGCAGTGAACGGGAGAACACTGAAGCTTTCTTT.

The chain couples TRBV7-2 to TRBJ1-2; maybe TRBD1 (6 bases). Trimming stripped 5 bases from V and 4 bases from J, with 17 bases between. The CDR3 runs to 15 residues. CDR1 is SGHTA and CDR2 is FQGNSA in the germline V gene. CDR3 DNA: TGTGCCAGCAGCCCGGAAACAGGGAACCTCTATGGCTACACCTTC. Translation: CASSPETGNLYGYTF. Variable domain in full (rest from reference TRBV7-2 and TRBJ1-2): GAGVSQSPSNKVTEKGKDVELRCDPISGHTALYWYRQSLGQGLEFLIYFQGNSAPDKSGLPSDRFSAERTGGSVSTLTIQRTQQEDSAVYLCASSPETGNLYGYTFGSGTRLTVV.

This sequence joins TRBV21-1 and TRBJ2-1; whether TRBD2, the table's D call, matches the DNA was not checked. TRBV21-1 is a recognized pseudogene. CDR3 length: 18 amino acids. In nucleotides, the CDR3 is TGTGCCAGCAGCGCCACCGGCACAAGCGGGGGGAGACCCAATGAGCAGTTCTTC. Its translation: CASSATGTSGGRPNEQFF.

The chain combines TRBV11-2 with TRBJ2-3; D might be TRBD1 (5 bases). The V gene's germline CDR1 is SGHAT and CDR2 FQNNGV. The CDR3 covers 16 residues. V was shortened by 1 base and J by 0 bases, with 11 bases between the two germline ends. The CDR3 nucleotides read TGTGCCAGCAGCTTAGGTATTACAGGAAGCACAGATACGCAGTATTTT. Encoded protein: CASSLGITGSTDTQYF.

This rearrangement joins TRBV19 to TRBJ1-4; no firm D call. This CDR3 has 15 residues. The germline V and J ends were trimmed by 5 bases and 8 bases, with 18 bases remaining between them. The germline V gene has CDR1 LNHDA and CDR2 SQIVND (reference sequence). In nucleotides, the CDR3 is TGTGCCAGTAGTCCGAGACCCAGAGGAGTCGAAAAACTGTTTTTT. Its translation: CASSPRPRGVEKLFF.

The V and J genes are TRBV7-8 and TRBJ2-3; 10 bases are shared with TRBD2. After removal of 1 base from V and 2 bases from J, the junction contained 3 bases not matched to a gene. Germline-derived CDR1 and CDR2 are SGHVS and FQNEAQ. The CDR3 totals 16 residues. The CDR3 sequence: CASSLVSGRSTDTQYF. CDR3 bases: TGTGCCAGCAGCTTAGTTAGCGGGAGGTCCACAGATACGCAGTATTTT. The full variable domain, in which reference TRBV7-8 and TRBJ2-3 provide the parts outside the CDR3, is GAGVSQSPRYKVAKRGQDVALRCDPISGHVSLFWYQQALGQGPEFLTYFQNEAQLDKSGLPSDRFFAERPEGSVSTLKIQRTQQEDSAVYLCASSLVSGRSTDTQYFGPGTRLTVL.

The CDR3: CASSLVSGNPQDTQYF. CDR3 DNA sequence: TGTGCCAGCAGCTTAGTATCAGGGAATCCCCAAGATACGCAGTATTTT. The J gene is TRBJ2-3, the V gene TRBV7-8; D is perhaps TRBD1 (5 bases). The CDR3 loop spans 16 amino acids. V shed 1 base and J shed 5 bases, with 16 bases lying between them. Germline assignment: CDR1 SGHVS and CDR2 FQNEAQ.

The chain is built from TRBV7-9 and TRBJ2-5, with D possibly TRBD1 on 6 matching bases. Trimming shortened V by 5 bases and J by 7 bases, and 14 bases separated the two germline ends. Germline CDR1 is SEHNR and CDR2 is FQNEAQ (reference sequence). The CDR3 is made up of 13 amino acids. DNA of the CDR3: TGTGCCAGCAGCACAACAGGGCTCGGGACCCAGTACTTC. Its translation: CASSTTGLGTQYF.

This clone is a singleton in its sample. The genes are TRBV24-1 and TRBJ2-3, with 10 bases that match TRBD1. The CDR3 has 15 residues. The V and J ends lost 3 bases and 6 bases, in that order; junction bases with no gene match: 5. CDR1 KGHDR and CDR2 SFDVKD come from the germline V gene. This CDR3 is CATSDTGTGVDTQYF. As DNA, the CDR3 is TGTGCCACCAGTGATACTGGGACAGGGGTGGATACGCAGTATTTT.